This TCR beta chain is from a study of identifying expanded T cells in peripheral blood. Study-wide points: Clone count variance between roughly two-week samples rose with total template count.

Concerning this clone: No antigen is known for it.

The method was immunoSEQ multiplex PCR; TCRdb's version includes in-frame clones alone and lacks a portion of them. The sample holds around 90,000 clones, about nine tenths seen once. V was pared by 2 bases and J by 4 bases, with 12 bases between. This CDR3 contains 14 residues. The germline gives CDR1 MNHEY, CDR2 SMNVEV (reference sequence). Sequences were obtained from blood. The sequence derives from a person aged 18-69 years in good health. The chain links TRBV27 to TRBJ2-7; D uncertain. CDR3 in DNA: TGTGCCAGCAGTTTAGTTGACAAGTCGTACGAGCAGTACTTC. It translates to CASSLVDKSYEQYF.